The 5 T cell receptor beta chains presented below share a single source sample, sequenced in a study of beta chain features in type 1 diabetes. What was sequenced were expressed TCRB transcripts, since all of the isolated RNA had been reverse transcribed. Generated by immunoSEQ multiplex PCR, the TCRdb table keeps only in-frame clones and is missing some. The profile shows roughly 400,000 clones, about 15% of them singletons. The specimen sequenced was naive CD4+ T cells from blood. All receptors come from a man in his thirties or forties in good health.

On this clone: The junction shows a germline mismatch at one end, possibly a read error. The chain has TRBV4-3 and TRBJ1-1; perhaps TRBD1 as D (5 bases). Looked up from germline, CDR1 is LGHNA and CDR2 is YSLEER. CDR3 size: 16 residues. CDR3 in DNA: TGCGCCAGCTGCCAGGGTATGGGTCTTGTGAACACTGAAGCTTTCTTT. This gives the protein CASCQGMGLVNTEAFF.

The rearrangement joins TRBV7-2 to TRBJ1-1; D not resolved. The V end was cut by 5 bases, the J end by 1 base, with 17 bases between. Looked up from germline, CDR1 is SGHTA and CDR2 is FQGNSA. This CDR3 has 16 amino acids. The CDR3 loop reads CASSPQLPWANTEAFF. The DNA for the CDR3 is TGTGCCAGCAGCCCTCAGCTCCCTTGGGCGAACACTGAAGCTTTCTTT.

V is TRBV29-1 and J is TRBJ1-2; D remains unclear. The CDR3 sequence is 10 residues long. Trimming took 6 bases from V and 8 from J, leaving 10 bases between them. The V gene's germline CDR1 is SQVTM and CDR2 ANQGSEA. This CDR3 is CSVVADGYTF. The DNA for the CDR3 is TGCAGCGTAGTGGCTGACGGCTACACCTTC.

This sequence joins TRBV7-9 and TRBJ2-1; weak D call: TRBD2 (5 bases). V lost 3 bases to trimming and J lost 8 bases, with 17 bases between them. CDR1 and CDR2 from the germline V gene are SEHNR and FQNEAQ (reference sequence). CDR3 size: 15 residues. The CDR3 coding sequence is TGTGCCAGCAGCTTTGTCTTACGGGGTAAGCATGAGCAGTTCTTC. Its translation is CASSFVLRGKHEQFF.

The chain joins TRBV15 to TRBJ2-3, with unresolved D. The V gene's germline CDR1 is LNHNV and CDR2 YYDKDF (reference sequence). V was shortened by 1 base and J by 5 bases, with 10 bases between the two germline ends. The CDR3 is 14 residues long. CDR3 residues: CATSRGSVVDTQYF. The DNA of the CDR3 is TGTGCCACCAGCAGAGGTTCCGTTGTAGATACGCAGTATTTT.